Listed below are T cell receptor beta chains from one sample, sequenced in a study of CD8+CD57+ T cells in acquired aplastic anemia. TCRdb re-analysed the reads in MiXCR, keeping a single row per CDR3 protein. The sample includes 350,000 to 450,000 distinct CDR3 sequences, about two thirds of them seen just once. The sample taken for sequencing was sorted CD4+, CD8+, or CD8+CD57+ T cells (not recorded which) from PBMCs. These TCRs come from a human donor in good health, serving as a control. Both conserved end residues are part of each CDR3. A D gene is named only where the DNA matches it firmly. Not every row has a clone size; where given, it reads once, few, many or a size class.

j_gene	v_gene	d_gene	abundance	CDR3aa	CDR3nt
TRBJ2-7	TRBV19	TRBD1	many	CASSIRQGAYEQYF	TGTGCCAGTAGTATACGACAGGGGGCCTACGAGCAGTACTTC
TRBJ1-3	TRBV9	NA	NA	CASSRGSGSTVYF	TGTGCCAGCAGCCGAGGGTCTGGAAGCACCGTATATTTT
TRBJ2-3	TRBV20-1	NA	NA	CSATDGSSGAQYF	TGCAGTGCAACGGACGGAAGCTCTGGGGCGCAGTATTTT
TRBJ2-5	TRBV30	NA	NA	CAWSVGGAYTLETQYF	TGTGCCTGGAGTGTTGGGGGGGCCTATACCCTGGAGACCCAGTACTTC
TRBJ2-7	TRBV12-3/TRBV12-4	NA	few	CASSYRLYEQYF	TGTGCCAGCAGCTACCGTCTCTACGAGCAGTACTTC
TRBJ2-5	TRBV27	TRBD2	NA	CASSYTSGRETQYF	TGTGCCAGCAGCTACACTAGCGGGAGGGAGACCCAGTACTTC
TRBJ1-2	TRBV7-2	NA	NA	CASSQVAGDYGYTF	TGTGCCAGCAGCCAAGTTGCGGGGGACTATGGCTACACCTTC
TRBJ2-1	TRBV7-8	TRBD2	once	CASSLTAGGNTDNEQFF	TGTGCCAGCAGCTTAACGGCCGGGGGGAACACCGACAATGAGCAGTTCTTC
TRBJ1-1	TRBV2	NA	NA	CASSPTASADTIF	TGTGCCAGCAGCCCCACAGCCTCCGCAGACACTATCTTT
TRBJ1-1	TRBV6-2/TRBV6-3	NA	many	CASTGRWNTEAFF	TGTGCCAGCACTGGACGGTGGAACACTGAGGCTTTCTTT
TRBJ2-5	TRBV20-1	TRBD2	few	CSAQKPGLAHQETQYF	TGCAGTGCACAAAAACCGGGACTAGCGCATCAAGAGACCCAGTACTTC
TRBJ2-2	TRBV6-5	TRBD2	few	CASSPGLAGTTGELFF	TGTGCCAGCTCACCGGGACTAGCGGGGACCACCGGGGAGCTGTTTTTT
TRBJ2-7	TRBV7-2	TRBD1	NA	CASSLTGTGGSGYEQYF	TGTGCCAGCAGCTTAACCGGGACAGGGGGTTCCGGGTACGAGCAGTACTTC
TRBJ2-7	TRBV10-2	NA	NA	CATLKEGNYEQYF	TGCGCCACCTTGAAGGAGGGCAACTACGAGCAGTACTTC
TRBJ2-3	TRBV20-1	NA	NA	CSARADHEQSQYF	TGCAGTGCTCGGGCCGACCACGAGCAGTCGCAGTATTTT
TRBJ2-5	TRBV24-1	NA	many	CATSDSRGTQYF	TGTGCCACCAGTGACTCGCGGGGGACCCAGTACTTC
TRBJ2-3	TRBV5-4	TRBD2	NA	CASSSGTIRTDTQYF	TGTGCCAGCAGCTCCGGGACTATACGCACAGATACGCAGTATTTT
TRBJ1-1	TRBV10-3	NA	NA	CAISLSMALDAVF	TGTGCCATCAGTTTGTCGATGGCCCTAGACGCGGTCTTT
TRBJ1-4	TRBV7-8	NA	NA	CASSPGVRPSKAAFF	TGTGCCAGCAGCCCCGGTGTTCGCCCGTCCAAGGCTGCTTTTTTT
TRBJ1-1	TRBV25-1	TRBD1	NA	CASSAQDRTGAEAFF	TGTGCCAGCAGTGCGCAGGACAGGACGGGCGCTGAAGCTTTCTTT
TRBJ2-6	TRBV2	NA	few	CASSGSGANVLTF	TGTGCCAGCTCGGGCTCTGGGGCCAACGTCCTGACTTTC
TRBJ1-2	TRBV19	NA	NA	CASSKASGPTRRYGYTF	TGTGCCAGTAGTAAGGCTTCCGGGCCAACAAGGCGCTATGGCTACACCTTC
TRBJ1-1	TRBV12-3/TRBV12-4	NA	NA	CASSLWWTEAFF	TGTGCCAGCAGTCTGTGGTGGACTGAAGCTTTCTTT
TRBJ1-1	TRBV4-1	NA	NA	CASSQAGTLNTEAFF	TGCGCCAGCAGCCAGGCGGGGACATTGAACACTGAAGCTTTCTTT
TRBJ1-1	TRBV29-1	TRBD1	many	CSASEGAIRHTEAFF	TGCAGCGCCAGTGAGGGGGCAATTCGACACACTGAAGCTTTCTTT
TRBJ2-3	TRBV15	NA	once	CATSRAGADTQYF	TGTGCCACCAGCAGAGCGGGGGCAGATACGCAGTATTTT
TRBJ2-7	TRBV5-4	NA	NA	CASSSTPTYEQYF	TGCGCCAGCAGCTCAACCCCAACCTACGAGCAGTACTTC
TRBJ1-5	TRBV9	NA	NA	CASSLGPTGVNSQHF	TGTGCCAGCAGCTTAGGGCCTACAGGAGTTAATTCACAGCATTTT
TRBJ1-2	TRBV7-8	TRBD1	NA	CASSPSGTGVGYTF	TGTGCCAGCAGCCCCTCCGGGACAGGGGTTGGCTACACCTTC
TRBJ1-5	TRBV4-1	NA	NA	CATSPGTLNQPQHF	TGTGCCACCAGTCCCGGGACCTTAAATCAGCCCCAGCATTTT
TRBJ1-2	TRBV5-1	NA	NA	CASSSRDEGYTF	TGTGCCAGCAGCTCCCGGGACGAAGGCTACACCTTC
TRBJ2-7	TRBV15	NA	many	CATSRTGTTYEQYF	TGTGCCACCAGCAGAACGGGAACGACCTACGAGCAGTACTTC
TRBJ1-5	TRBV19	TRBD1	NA	CASSQRHRGTKPQHF	TGTGCCAGCTCACAACGCCACAGGGGGACGAAGCCCCAGCATTTT